There are a few counts of the clone carrying this T cell receptor (beta chain). The repertoire was sequenced with immunoSEQ multiplex PCR; TCRdb's copy has only in-frame clones and lacks some. The sample yields about 400,000 clones, about 90% seen once. The CDR3 is 14 residues long. V dropped 5 bases and J dropped 5 bases, with 15 bases sitting between them. Germline values: CDR1 SGHTA, CDR2 FQGTGA. Participants' reported clinical history set cohort assignment. The sample is drawn from a study of blood T cell repertoires in COVID-19. This TCR came from a woman aged 30 to 39 who had recovered from COVID-19. The specimen was PBMCs or T cells enriched from blood (not recorded which). The V gene is TRBV7-3, the J gene TRBJ1-1; D might be TRBD1 (5 bases). Written as DNA, the CDR3 is TGTGCCAGCAGCCCGACGGGGGGGTGGACTGAAGCTTTCTTT. Amino acid sequence: CASSPTGGWTEAFF. Full variable domain (outside the CDR3, taken from reference TRBV7-3 and TRBJ1-1): GAGVSQTPSNKVTEKGKYVELRCDPISGHTALYWYRQSLGQGPEFLIYFQGTGAADDSGLPNDRFFAVRPEGSVSTLKIQRTERGDSAVYLCASSPTGGWTEAFFGQGTRLTVV.